This T cell receptor (beta chain) was identified in a study of control samples from healthy donors and cancer patients. This table comes from immunoSEQ multiplex PCR, and its TCRdb copy is limited to in-frame clones, with some not included. The sample includes 98,000 or so clones, about 85% seen only once; the top ten take approximately 15%. The germline gives CDR1 SGHAT, CDR2 FQNNGV. Trimming took 4 bases from V and 8 from J, leaving 11 bases between them. The CDR3 has 12 residues. The sample consisted of blood. The sequence was obtained from a woman in her 70s in good health. The chain joins TRBV11-2 to TRBJ1-2, with a weak D call TRBD1 (6 bases). CDR3 region: CASSSDSLGYTF. Written as DNA, the CDR3 is TGTGCCAGCAGCTCGGACAGCCTGGGCTACACCTTC. The entire variable domain, with the rest obtained from reference TRBV11-2 and TRBJ1-2, is as follows: EAGVAQSPRYKIIEKRQSVAFWCNPISGHATLYWYQQILGQGPKLLIQFQNNGVVDDSQLPKDRFSAERLKGVDSTLKIQPAKLEDSAVYLCASSSDSLGYTFGSGTRLTVV.